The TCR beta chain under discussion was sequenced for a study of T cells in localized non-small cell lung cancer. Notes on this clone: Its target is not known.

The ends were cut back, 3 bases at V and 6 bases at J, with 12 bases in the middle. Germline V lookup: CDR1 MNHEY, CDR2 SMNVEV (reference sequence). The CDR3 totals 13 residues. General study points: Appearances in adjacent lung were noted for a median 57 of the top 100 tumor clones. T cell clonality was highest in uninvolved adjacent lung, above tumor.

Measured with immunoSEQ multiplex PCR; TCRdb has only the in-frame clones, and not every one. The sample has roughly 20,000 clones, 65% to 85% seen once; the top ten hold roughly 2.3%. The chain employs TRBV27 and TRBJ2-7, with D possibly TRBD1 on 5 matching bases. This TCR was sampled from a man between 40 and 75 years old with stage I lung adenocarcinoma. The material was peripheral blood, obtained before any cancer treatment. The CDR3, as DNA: TGTGCCAGCAGTTTGGTGACAGCTGGCGAGCAGTACTTC. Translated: CASSLVTAGEQYF.